This T cell receptor beta chain was identified in a study of blood T cell repertoires in COVID-19. In the study overall: T cells, B-cell-depleted T cells, or PBMCs provided the cDNA or gDNA that served as material.

In the source study's methods: Reference gene primer amplification yielded estimated nucleated cell counts. The method was immunoSEQ multiplex PCR; TCRdb's version includes in-frame clones alone and lacks a portion of them. That table is the source of V, J and clone size, and D and trimming were worked out from the DNA. Here the sample spans a few hundred thousand clones, roughly 80% being singletons. V lost 5 bases and J lost 9, with 11 bases in between. Per germline, CDR1 GTSNPN and CDR2 SVGIG (reference sequence). The CDR3 runs 11 residues. V is TRBV30 and J is TRBJ2-1, with no clear D. The source material was PBMCs or T cells enriched from blood (not recorded which). The receptor comes from a woman aged 40 to 49 with acute COVID-19. CDR3 residues: CAWDGVGEQFF. In nucleotides, the CDR3 is TGTGCCTGGGACGGTGTTGGTGAGCAGTTCTTC.